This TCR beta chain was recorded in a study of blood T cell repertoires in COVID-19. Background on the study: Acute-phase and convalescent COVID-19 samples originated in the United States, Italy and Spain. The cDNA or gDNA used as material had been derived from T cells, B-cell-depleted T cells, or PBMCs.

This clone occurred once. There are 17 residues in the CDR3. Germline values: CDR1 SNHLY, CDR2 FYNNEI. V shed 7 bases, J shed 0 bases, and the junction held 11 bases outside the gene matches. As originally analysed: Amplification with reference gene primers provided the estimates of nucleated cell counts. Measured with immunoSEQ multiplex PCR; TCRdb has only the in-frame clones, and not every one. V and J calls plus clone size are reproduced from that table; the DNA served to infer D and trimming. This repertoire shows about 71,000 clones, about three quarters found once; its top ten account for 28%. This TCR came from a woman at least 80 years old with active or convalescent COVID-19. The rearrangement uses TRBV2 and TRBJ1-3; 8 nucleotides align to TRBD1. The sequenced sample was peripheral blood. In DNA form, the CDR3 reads TGTGCCAGCACCCTGGAACCGGACAGGGACTCTGGAAACACCATATATTTT. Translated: CASTLEPDRDSGNTIYF.